This T cell receptor (beta chain) derives from a study of response to subunit inactivated influenza vaccine. Study results and limitations: New T cells are recruited in small numbers by each seasonal influenza vaccination, according to the authors' suggestion.

This clonotype was seen a handful of times. The antigen remains undetermined. One entry per CDR3 protein, called by TCRdb with MiXCR from the RT-PCR reads. Among approximately 530,000 distinct CDR3 sequences listed, roughly 7.9% were seen once. The V and J ends lost 3 bases and 0 bases, in that order; junction bases with no gene match: 9. Per germline, CDR1 SGDLS and CDR2 YYNGEE. The CDR3 totals 17 residues. This TCR was recovered from a man between 50 and 69 years old who received an inactivated influenza vaccine. Sequencing was performed on PBMCs from blood, taken around 25 months after vaccination. The V gene is TRBV9, the J gene TRBJ2-1, with 7 bases lining up with TRBD2. The chain's CDR3 is CASSDDKAGSSYNEQFF. CDR3 coding DNA: TGTGCCAGCAGCGATGATAAAGCGGGAAGCTCCTACAATGAGCAGTTCTTC.